Below are 19 T cell receptor beta chains sequenced from a single sample in a study of glioma-infiltrating T cells. Amplification of TCR alpha and beta CDR3 regions from RNA used iRepertoire nested multiplex PCR. TCRdb fed the multiplex PCR reads into MiXCR, producing one record per CDR3 protein. Seen here are about 110,000 distinct CDR3 sequences, around 25% observed once, and the top ten hold about a third. The sample taken for sequencing was glioma tissue, nonneoplastic brain tissue, or PBMCs (not recorded which). The receptors originated from a human donor with low-grade glioma or glioblastoma, undergoing nonglioma brain surgery, or in good health (not recorded which).

The chain joins TRBV28 to TRBJ1-2; D unresolved. The CDR3 consists of 15 residues. Trimming took 1 base from V and 10 from J, leaving 19 bases between them. CDR1 is MDHEN, CDR2 SYDVKM, per germline. The CDR3 DNA is TGTGCCAGCAGTTTATCCGGGCAGAGGGCGTTTGTCTACACCTTC. It specifies CASSLSGQRAFVYTF.

This clonotype has ten or more counts. The V gene is TRBV20-1, the J gene TRBJ2-3; D unresolved. Trimming removed 3 bases at V and 5 bases at J, with 18 bases between. The CDR3 totals 15 residues. The germline V gene has CDR1 DFQATT and CDR2 SNEGSKA (reference sequence). CDR3: CSASSAAEFGDTQYF. Here the CDR3 DNA reads TGCAGTGCTAGTTCGGCCGCCGAATTTGGAGATACGCAGTATTTT.

This clonotype was seen repeatedly, ten times or more. The chain combines TRBV20-1 with TRBJ1-2; D ambiguous. V was shortened by 6 bases and J by 5 bases, with 16 bases between the two germline ends. This CDR3 has 13 residues. Germline V CDR1 and CDR2: DFQATT, SNEGSKA (reference sequence). CDR3 in amino acids: CSASGNKGYGYTF. In nucleotides, the CDR3 is TGCAGTGCCAGCGGGAACAAAGGGTATGGCTACACCTTC.

Comment on this clonotype: A much more abundant neighbour one base away suggests this may be a read error. The gene calls are TRBV7-2 and TRBJ2-7, with a tentative D call TRBD1 (5 bases). The CDR3 spans 13 residues. CDR1 is SGHTA and CDR2 is FQGNSA in the germline V gene. In DNA, the CDR3 is TGTGCCGGCAGCTTTCAGGACACCATCGAGCAGTACTTC. Translated, it gives CAGSFQDTIEQYF.

As for this clonotype: A read error may explain this, as a much larger clone is one base away. This CDR3 reads CASSLSKFANTGELLF. DNA of the CDR3: TGTGCCAGCAGCCTATCCAAGTTCGCGAACACCGGGGAGCTGCTTTTT. The chain employs TRBV7-2 and TRBJ2-2; D possibly corresponds to TRBD2 (5 bases). The germline V gene has CDR1 SGHTA and CDR2 FQGNSA. This CDR3 has 16 amino acids.

This clonotype was observed many times. This rearrangement joins TRBV10-3 to TRBJ1-1; D may be TRBD1 (6 bases). V was trimmed by 6 bases and J by 0 bases, leaving 14 bases between them. There are 15 residues in the CDR3. Germline CDR1 is ENHRY and CDR2 is SYGVKD. CDR3: CAIRGTTSVNTEAFF. CDR3 bases: TGTGCCATCAGGGGGACAACCTCAGTGAACACTGAAGCTTTCTTT.

Many counts were recorded for this clonotype. The chain is built from TRBV14 and TRBJ1-1; 10 bases are a match to TRBD1. V lost 6 bases and J lost 5; bases outside the gene matches: 6. The CDR3 has 14 amino acids. Germline-derived CDR1 and CDR2 are SGHDN and FVKESK. CDR3 amino acids: CASRMTGGQTEAFF. The CDR3 nucleotides are TGTGCCAGCAGGATGACAGGGGGCCAAACTGAAGCTTTCTTT.

This clonotype was detected many times. CDR3 region: CSVLRDRDGELFF. CDR3 DNA: TGCAGCGTGCTCCGGGACAGGGACGGGGAGCTGTTTTTT. This chain connects TRBV29-1 to TRBJ2-2; 9 nucleotides agree with TRBD1. V lost 6 bases, J lost 7 bases, and 6 bases stayed unmatched. Germline V gives CDR1 SQVTM, CDR2 ANQGSEA. This CDR3 contains 13 residues.

In the case of this clonotype: Being one base from a much bigger clone, this may be a read error. The V gene is TRBV4-1, the J gene TRBJ1-2, with unresolved D. The CDR3 is 18 amino acids. Germline CDR1 and CDR2: MGHRA and YSYEKL. CDR3 loop: CARSRRRDPLIANYGYTF. CDR3 DNA sequence: TGCGCCAGAAGCCGAAGAAGAGATCCTTTAATCGCTAACTATGGCTACACCTTC.

This clonotype has more than one count but fewer than ten. CDR3 region: CASSLKSVGGNTIYF. DNA of the CDR3: TGTGCCAGCAGCTTAAAAAGTGTGGGAGGAAACACCATATATTTT. The V and J genes are TRBV7-9 and TRBJ1-3; D not certain. Germline V gene sequence: CDR1 SEHNR, CDR2 FQNEAQ (reference sequence). Trimming removed 2 bases at V and 4 bases at J, with 12 bases between. The CDR3 totals 15 residues.

The chain uses TRBV27 and TRBJ1-5, with D possibly matching TRBD1 (6 bases). Germline loops: CDR1 MNHEY, CDR2 SMNVEV (reference sequence). The CDR3 sequence is 15 residues long. The V and J ends lost 3 bases and 7 bases respectively, with 16 bases between them. Here the CDR3 reads CASSFGTGGEQPQHF. Here the CDR3 DNA reads TGTGCCAGCAGTTTTGGGACGGGGGGCGAGCAGCCCCAGCATTTT.

This clonotype was seen ten or more times. This chain links TRBV27 with TRBJ2-1; TRBD1 is a possible D gene (6 bases). Germline V CDR1 and CDR2: MNHEY, SMNVEV (reference sequence). V was clipped by 4 bases and J by 8 bases, with 12 bases between them. This CDR3 is 13 amino acids long. Written as DNA, the CDR3 is TGTGCCAGCAGTTCAGGGGTAGGGGATGAGCAGTTCTTC. Amino acids: CASSSGVGDEQFF.

This clonotype was found many times. CDR3 protein: CASSPTGDTQYF. In DNA form, the CDR3 reads TGTGCCAGCAGCCCTACCGGGGATACGCAGTATTTT. The rearrangement uses TRBV11-3 and TRBJ2-3; D is unresolved. The CDR3 contains 12 residues. With 5 bases removed from V and 6 bases from J, the gap between germline ends came to 9 bases. Germline lookup yields CDR1 SGHNT and CDR2 YENEEA.

This clonotype was seen ten or more times. The CDR3 nucleotides read TGCAGCGTTGAAGGACAATTCTCTGGAAACACCATATATTTT. It codes for CSVEGQFSGNTIYF. V gene TRBV29-1 combines with J gene TRBJ1-3; D gene ambiguous. The germline gives CDR1 SQVTM, CDR2 ANQGSEA. V was cut by 1 base and J by 0 bases, with 7 bases left in between. The CDR3 spans 14 residues.

Worth noting for this clonotype: A read error may explain this, as a much larger clone is one base away. The chain has TRBV4-1 and TRBJ2-5; a weak D match, TRBD2 (5 bases). Germline-derived CDR1 and CDR2 are MGHRA and YSYEKL. Trimming removed 5 bases from V and 1 base from J, with 17 bases in between. The length of the CDR3 is 16 residues. DNA of the CDR3: TGCGCCAGCAGCTTCCGGGCTAGCAGTTCCCAAGAGACCCAGTACTTC. It codes for CASSFRASSSQETQYF.

V usage is TRBV10-1 and J usage is TRBJ2-1; 9 bases map to TRBD2. Germline CDR1 WNHNN, CDR2 SYGVQD (reference sequence). The CDR3 length is 14 residues. Trimming removed 5 bases from V and 8 bases from J; junction bases left unmatched: 7. Here the CDR3 DNA reads TGCGCCAGCAGTTCTAGCGGGGCTACCTATGAGCAGTTCTTC. It encodes CASSSSGATYEQFF.

This clonotype was found many times. The gene calls are TRBV5-1 and TRBJ2-1; D may be TRBD1 (6 bases). The V and J ends lost 3 bases and 0 bases respectively, with 10 bases between them. The germline V gene encodes CDR1 SGHRS and CDR2 YFSETQ. This CDR3 is built from 15 residues. The CDR3 loop reads CASSWTETSYNEQFF. The DNA of the CDR3 is TGCGCCAGCAGCTGGACAGAAACCTCCTACAATGAGCAGTTCTTC.

This clonotype occurred a few times. This could be a read error, since a much larger clone is one nucleotide away. V usage is TRBV7-9 and J usage is TRBJ1-5; D possibly corresponds to TRBD1 (6 bases). This CDR3 comprises 16 residues. CDR1 SEHNR and CDR2 FQNEAQ come from the germline V gene (reference sequence). The CDR3: CASSRGGQYSNHPQHF. Here the CDR3 DNA reads TGTGCCAGCAGCCGGGGGGGACAATATAGCAATCATCCCCAGCATTTT.

This clonotype was seen repeatedly, ten times or more. The gene calls are TRBV20-1 and TRBJ1-1; D call uncertain. The CDR3 is 12 residues long. V was cut by 6 bases and J by 5 bases, with 13 bases left in between. Germline values: CDR1 DFQATT, CDR2 SNEGSKA (reference sequence). The CDR3 loop is CSAWLYSTEAFF. CDR3 sequence (DNA): TGCAGTGCGTGGTTGTACAGTACTGAAGCTTTCTTT.